This T cell receptor beta chain came from a study of tumor T cells in aggressive B-cell lymphoma. This table comes from immunoSEQ multiplex PCR, and its TCRdb copy is limited to in-frame clones, with some not included. Of some 10,000 clones in the sample, 70% to 90% were seen once. This clone was counted only a few times. The V segment lost 2 bases and the J segment 5 bases; nucleotides outside the gene matches: 3. Germline-derived CDR1 and CDR2 are MGHRA and YSYEKL. The CDR3 runs 13 residues. The sequenced material came from tumor tissue. The rearrangement uses TRBV4-1 and TRBJ2-7; 7 bases match TRBD1. The TCR was taken from an adult with diffuse large B cell lymphoma. The CDR3 loop reads CASSQRTGHEQYF. CDR3 bases: TGCGCCAGCAGCCAAAGGACAGGCCACGAGCAGTACTTC.